This T cell receptor beta chain was recorded in a study of control samples from healthy donors and cancer patients. V dropped 4 bases and J dropped 3 bases, with 13 bases sitting between them. Germline loops: CDR1 SQVTM, CDR2 ANQGSEA. This CDR3 spans 13 amino acids. Using immunoSEQ multiplex PCR, the repertoire was profiled, and TCRdb retains in-frame clones only, with some absent. In the table there are more than 45,000 clones, approximately 90% of which are singletons. The chain recombines TRBV29-1 with TRBJ2-7; D possibly corresponds to TRBD2 (6 bases). The sequencing input was PBMCs. This receptor was identified in a man aged 25-45 years with colorectal cancer. Written as DNA, the CDR3 is TGCAGCGTTGTTGCGGGATCCTACTACGAGCAGTACTTC. It yields the protein CSVVAGSYYEQYF.